This T cell receptor (beta chain) was retrieved from a study of blood T cell repertoires in COVID-19. Study-level background: From T cells, B-cell-depleted T cells, or PBMCs came the material, which was cDNA or gDNA.

In the authors' workflow: Estimation of nucleated cell counts relied on the amplification of reference gene primers. Sequencing was performed with immunoSEQ multiplex PCR; in TCRdb, only in-frame clones are kept and a portion is missing. From that table come the V and J calls and clone size; the DNA was used to work out D and trimming. The sample records fewer than 400,000 clones, about 85% being singletons. The receptor was isolated from a woman aged 18-30 years with acute or convalescent COVID-19. Sequencing used peripheral blood.

The CDR3 DNA sequence: TGCGCCAGCACCATGGTCCATACTAGAAACTACGAGCAGTACTTC. Translated: CASTMVHTRNYEQYF. The V call is TRBV4-1, the J call TRBJ2-7, with TRBD2 as a possible D gene (5 bases). Germline assignment: CDR1 MGHRA and CDR2 YSYEKL. Trimming left V 7 bases short and J 3 bases short, with 19 bases between. There are 15 residues in the CDR3.